Reported below is one TCR beta chain. This sample stems from a study of T cell changes during pregnancy in multiple sclerosis. Sequencing used immunoSEQ multiplex PCR; TCRdb keeps in-frame clones, though not all of them. The sample yields around 13,000 clones, 90% seen once. This CDR3 has 14 residues. Germline V gene data show CDR1 as MRHNA and CDR2 as SNTAGT. Trimming took off 4 bases at V and 5 bases at J, with 12 bases between the two ends. The TCR originated in a female donor in good health, enrolled as a control in a pregnancy study. Sequencing used CD8+ T cells from peripheral blood mononuclear cells, obtained after pregnancy. V and J are TRBV6-4 and TRBJ2-1; weak D call: TRBD2 (6 bases). In DNA, the CDR3 is TGTGCCAGCAGTGTTGGGACTTCCAACAATGAGCAGTTCTTC. Translated, it gives CASSVGTSNNEQFF.